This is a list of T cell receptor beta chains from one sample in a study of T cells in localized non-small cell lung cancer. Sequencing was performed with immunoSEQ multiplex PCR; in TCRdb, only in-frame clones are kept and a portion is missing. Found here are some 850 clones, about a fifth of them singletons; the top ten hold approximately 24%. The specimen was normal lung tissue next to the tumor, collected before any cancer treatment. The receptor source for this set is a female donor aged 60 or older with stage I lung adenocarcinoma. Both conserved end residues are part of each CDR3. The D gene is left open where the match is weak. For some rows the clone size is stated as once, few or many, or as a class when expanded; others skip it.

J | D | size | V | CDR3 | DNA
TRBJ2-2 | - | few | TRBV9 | CASSGSGTRAISAGELFF | TGTGCCAGCAGCGGCTCCGGGACACGGGCTATAAGCGCCGGGGAGCTGTTTTTT
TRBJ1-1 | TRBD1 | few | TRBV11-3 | CASSLDTRGNTEAFF | TGTGCCAGCAGCTTAGATACCAGGGGGAATACTGAAGCTTTCTTT
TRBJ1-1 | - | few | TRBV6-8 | CASSYSKGSEAFF | TGTGCCAGCAGTTACTCGAAAGGGTCTGAAGCTTTCTTT
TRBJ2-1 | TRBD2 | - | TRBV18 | CASSKTSGSTNEQFF | TGTGCCAGCTCCAAGACTAGCGGGAGTACGAATGAGCAGTTCTTC
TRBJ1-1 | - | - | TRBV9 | CASSVGTPTEAFF | TGTGCCAGCAGCGTAGGGACCCCGACTGAAGCTTTCTTT
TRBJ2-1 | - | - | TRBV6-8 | CASSRDLLYNEQFF | TGTGCCAGCAGTCGGGACTTGTTATACAATGAGCAGTTCTTC
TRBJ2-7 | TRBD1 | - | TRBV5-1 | CASSLEGTGTGPYEQYF | TGCGCCAGCAGCTTGGAGGGAACCGGGACAGGGCCCTACGAGCAGTACTTC
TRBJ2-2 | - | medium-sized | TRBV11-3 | CASSPNPIQSTGELFF | TGTGCCAGCAGCCCGAACCCCATTCAAAGCACCGGGGAGCTGTTTTTT
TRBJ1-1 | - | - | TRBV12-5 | CASGWQENTEAFF | TGTGCTAGTGGTTGGCAGGAGAACACTGAAGCTTTCTTT
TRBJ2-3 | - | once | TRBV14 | CASSLNRITQYF | TGTGCCAGCAGCCTAAACAGGATTACGCAGTATTTT
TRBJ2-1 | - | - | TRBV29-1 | CSAGRGGHEQFF | TGCAGCGCTGGTAGGGGGGGCCATGAGCAGTTCTTC
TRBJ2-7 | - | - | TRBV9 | CASSTNRGPYEQYF | TGTGCCAGCAGCACAAACCGGGGGCCCTACGAGCAGTACTTC
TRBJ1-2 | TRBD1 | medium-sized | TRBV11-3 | CASSETGTGETNYGYTF | TGTGCCAGCAGCGAAACCGGGACAGGGGAAACTAACTATGGCTACACCTTC
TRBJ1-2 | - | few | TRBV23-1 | CASSQEIRQGSGYGYTF | TGCGCCAGCAGCCAAGAAATTAGGCAGGGGTCCGGGTATGGCTACACCTTC
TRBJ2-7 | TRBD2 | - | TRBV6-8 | CASATLAGVRSYEQYF | TGTGCCAGCGCGACGCTAGCGGGAGTAAGGTCCTACGAGCAGTACTTC
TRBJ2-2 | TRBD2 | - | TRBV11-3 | CASSLISGANTGELFF | TGTGCCAGCAGCCTCATTAGCGGGGCGAACACCGGGGAGCTGTTTTTT
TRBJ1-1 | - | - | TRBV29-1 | CSVEDGLNTEAFF | TGCAGCGTTGAGGACGGATTGAACACTGAAGCTTTCTTT
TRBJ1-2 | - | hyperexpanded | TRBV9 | CASSVDPTDGSNYGYTF | TGTGCCAGCAGCGTAGATCCCACTGATGGCTCTAACTATGGCTACACCTTC
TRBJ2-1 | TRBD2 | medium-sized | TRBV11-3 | CASSLTSGGYNEQFF | TGTGCCAGCAGCTTGACTAGCGGGGGCTACAATGAGCAGTTCTTC
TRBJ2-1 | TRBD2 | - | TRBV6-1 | CASSEASGSYNEQFF | TGTGCCAGCAGTGAAGCTAGCGGGAGTTACAATGAGCAGTTCTTC
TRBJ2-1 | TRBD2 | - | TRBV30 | CAWSAVVVAGRSGNEQFF | TGTGCCTGGAGTGCGGTGGTCGTAGCGGGGCGATCTGGGAATGAGCAGTTCTTC
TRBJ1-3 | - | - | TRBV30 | CAWSWAGRVSGNTIYF | TGTGCCTGGAGTTGGGCGGGTAGGGTCTCTGGAAACACCATATATTTT
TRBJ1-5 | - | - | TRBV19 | CASSISREQPQHF | TGTGCCAGTAGTATCAGCAGGGAGCAGCCCCAGCATTTT
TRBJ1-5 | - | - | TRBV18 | CASSPGSGEGQPQHF | TGTGCCAGCTCACCAGGGTCAGGGGAGGGTCAGCCCCAGCATTTT
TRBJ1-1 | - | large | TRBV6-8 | CASRQKGGMNTEAFF | TGTGCCAGCAGGCAGAAGGGGGGGATGAACACTGAAGCTTTCTTT
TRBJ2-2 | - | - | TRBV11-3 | CASSLWGQRLTGELFF | TGTGCCAGCAGCTTATGGGGCCAGCGGCTCACCGGGGAGCTGTTTTTT
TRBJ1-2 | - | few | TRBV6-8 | CASSPGHTYGYTF | TGTGCCAGCAGTCCGGGACATACCTATGGCTACACCTTC
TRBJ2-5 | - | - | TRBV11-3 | CASSLMDLMETQYF | TGTGCCAGCAGCTTAATGGACCTCATGGAGACCCAGTACTTC
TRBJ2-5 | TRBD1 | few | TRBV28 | CASSPRGQGRGQETQYF | TGTGCCAGCAGTCCTAGGGGACAGGGTAGGGGCCAAGAGACCCAGTACTTC
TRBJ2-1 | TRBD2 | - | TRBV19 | CASSVASGRLGEQFF | TGTGCCAGTAGTGTAGCTAGCGGGCGTTTAGGTGAGCAGTTCTTC
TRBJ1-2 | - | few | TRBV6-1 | CASSEVITGKNYGYTF | TGTGCCAGCAGTGAAGTAATTACAGGCAAGAACTATGGCTACACCTTC
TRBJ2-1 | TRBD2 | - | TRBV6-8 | CASRIQTSNIKEQFF | TGTGCCAGCCGAATCCAGACTAGCAATATCAAGGAGCAGTTCTTC
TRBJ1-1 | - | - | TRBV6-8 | CASSYSSRSSTEAFF | TGTGCCAGCAGTTACTCGAGCCGTAGCAGCACTGAAGCTTTCTTT
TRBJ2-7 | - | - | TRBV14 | CASSQDRQKRYF | TGTGCCAGCAGCCAAGATCGCCAAAAACGGTACTTC
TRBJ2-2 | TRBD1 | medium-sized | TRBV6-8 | CASGYSGTGNTGELFF | TGTGCCAGCGGTTACTCCGGGACAGGAAACACCGGGGAGCTGTTTTTT
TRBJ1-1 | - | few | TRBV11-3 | CASTGGSHSAEAFF | TGTGCCAGCACGGGGGGCAGTCACTCCGCTGAAGCTTTCTTT
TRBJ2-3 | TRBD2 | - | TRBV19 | CASSNRPGLAGVPDTQYF | TGTGCCAGTAGTAACCGGCCGGGACTAGCGGGAGTTCCAGATACGCAGTATTTT
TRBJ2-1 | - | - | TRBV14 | CASSHLHGLANNEQFF | TGTGCCAGCAGCCATCTACATGGGCTAGCCAACAATGAGCAGTTCTTC
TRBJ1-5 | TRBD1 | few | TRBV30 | CAWRESGGGQPQHF | TGTGCCTGGAGGGAATCAGGGGGCGGTCAGCCCCAGCATTTT
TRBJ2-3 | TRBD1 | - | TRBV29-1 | CSVGQGGDTQYF | TGCAGCGTTGGACAGGGCGGAGATACGCAGTATTTT
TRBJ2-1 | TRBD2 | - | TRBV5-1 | CASEPGTSGMDEQFF | TGCGCCAGCGAACCCGGGACTAGCGGGATGGATGAGCAGTTCTTC
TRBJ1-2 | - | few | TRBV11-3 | CASSWGANPLYGYTF | TGTGCCAGCAGCTGGGGGGCCAACCCTTTATATGGCTACACCTTC
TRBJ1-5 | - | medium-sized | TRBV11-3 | CASSPGGRGSNQPQHF | TGTGCCAGCTCCCCGGGAGGAAGGGGAAGCAATCAGCCCCAGCATTTT
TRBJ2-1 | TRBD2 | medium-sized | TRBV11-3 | CASSSTSGTYNEQFF | TGTGCCAGCAGCTCGACTAGCGGGACCTACAATGAGCAGTTCTTC
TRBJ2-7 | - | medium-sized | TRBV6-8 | CASSAGRGGYEQYF | TGTGCCAGCAGTGCCGGAAGGGGAGGTTACGAGCAGTACTTC
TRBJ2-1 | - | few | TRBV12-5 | CASGGSWPSSYNEQFF | TGTGCTAGTGGTGGGTCCTGGCCGAGCTCCTACAATGAGCAGTTCTTC
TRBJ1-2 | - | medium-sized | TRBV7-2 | CATSGVTVYGYTF | TGTGCCACATCAGGGGTCACGGTCTATGGCTACACCTTC
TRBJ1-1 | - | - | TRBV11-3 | CASSAFSGDTEAFF | TGTGCCAGCAGCGCCTTTTCGGGGGACACTGAAGCTTTCTTT
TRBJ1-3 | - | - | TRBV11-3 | CASSPSWGSPGNTIYF | TGTGCCAGCAGCCCTAGTTGGGGTTCTCCTGGAAACACCATATATTTT
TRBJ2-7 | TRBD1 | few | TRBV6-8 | CASTLRRTGVHEQYF | TGTGCCAGCACCCTACGGAGGACAGGGGTCCACGAGCAGTACTTC
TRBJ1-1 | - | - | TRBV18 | CASSPYAEMNTEAFF | TGTGCCAGCTCACCATATGCGGAGATGAACACTGAAGCTTTCTTT
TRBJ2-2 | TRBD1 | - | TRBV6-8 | CASSTGGWDTGELFF | TGTGCCAGCAGTACAGGGGGGTGGGACACCGGGGAGCTGTTTTTT
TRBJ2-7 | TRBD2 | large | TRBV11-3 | CASSRTSGTRYEQYF | TGTGCCAGCAGCCGGACTAGCGGGACAAGGTACGAGCAGTACTTC
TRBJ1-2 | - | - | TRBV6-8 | CASSDINYGYTF | TGTGCCAGCAGTGACATAAACTATGGCTACACCTTC